Listed below are T cell receptor beta chains from one sample, sequenced in a study of T-cell reconstitution after alpha-beta-depleted transplantation in children. TCRdb itself ran the PCR reads through MiXCR, one entry per CDR3 protein. The repertoire consists of about 500,000 distinct CDR3 sequences, with 30% to 35% occurring once and the leading ten covering 2% to 2.5%. The specimen was PBMCs from the stem cell graft donor, collected from the stem cell graft. The receptors here all came from a human donor who donated a stem cell graft to a child with aplastic anemia. Each CDR3 is given with its conserved first and last residue. Fields, in order: V gene, D gene, J gene, clone size, CDR3 protein, CDR3 DNA. A D gene is named only where the DNA matches it firmly. Clone size is stated in some rows and not others, as once, few, many or a class when expanded.

V: TRBV7-9
D: .
J: TRBJ2-1
size: few
CDR3: CASSPGSRELSEQFF
DNA: TGTGCCAGCAGCCCAGGGTCTAGGGAATTGAGTGAGCAGTTCTTC

V: TRBV20-1
D: .
J: TRBJ1-1
size: .
CDR3: CSASGPRNTEAFF
DNA: TGCAGTGCTAGTGGACCCAGAAACACTGAAGCTTTCTTT

V: TRBV7-2
D: TRBD1
J: TRBJ2-7
size: few
CDR3: CASSLHRGKGDEQYF
DNA: TGTGCCAGCAGCCTTCACAGGGGGAAGGGTGACGAGCAGTACTTC

V: TRBV5-6
D: TRBD1
J: TRBJ2-2
size: .
CDR3: CASSLLIWTGGTGELFF
DNA: TGTGCCAGCAGCTTGTTGATTTGGACAGGGGGCACCGGGGAGCTGTTTTTT

V: TRBV19
D: .
J: TRBJ1-2
size: .
CDR3: CASSIYGGDGYTF
DNA: TGTGCCAGTAGTATTTATGGGGGTGATGGCTACACCTTC

V: TRBV19
D: .
J: TRBJ1-2
size: few
CDR3: CASSPAGKDGYTF
DNA: TGTGCCAGTAGCCCCGCGGGCAAGGATGGCTACACCTTC

V: TRBV12-3/TRBV12-4
D: .
J: TRBJ2-2
size: few
CDR3: CASSFTGGNTGELFF
DNA: TGTGCCAGCAGTTTCACTGGAGGGAACACCGGGGAGCTGTTTTTT

V: TRBV2
D: .
J: TRBJ2-6
size: .
CDR3: CASILRGGGANVLTF
DNA: TGTGCCAGCATATTACGGGGCGGCGGGGCCAACGTCCTGACTTTC

V: TRBV6-1
D: .
J: TRBJ2-7
size: .
CDR3: CASSEKGGYEQYF
DNA: TGTGCCAGCAGTGAGAAAGGGGGCTACGAGCAGTACTTC

V: TRBV6-1
D: .
J: TRBJ2-2
size: .
CDR3: CASSQGGHFTGELFF
DNA: TGTGCCAGCAGTCAAGGGGGACACTTCACCGGGGAGCTGTTTTTT

V: TRBV28
D: .
J: TRBJ2-1
size: .
CDR3: CASSSSVSDSYNEQFF
DNA: TGTGCCAGCAGTTCCTCGGTATCCGACTCCTACAATGAGCAGTTCTTC

V: TRBV24-1
D: .
J: TRBJ1-2
size: .
CDR3: CATSDPSSWGGYTF
DNA: TGTGCCACCAGTGACCCAAGCAGTTGGGGTGGCTACACCTTC

V: TRBV29-1
D: .
J: TRBJ2-1
size: .
CDR3: CSVAYDEQFF
DNA: TGCAGCGTTGCCTACGATGAGCAGTTCTTC

V: TRBV20-1
D: TRBD1
J: TRBJ1-1
size: few
CDR3: CSAERTGGPEAFF
DNA: TGCAGTGCAGAGAGGACAGGGGGTCCTGAAGCTTTCTTT

V: TRBV12-3/TRBV12-4
D: .
J: TRBJ1-1
size: .
CDR3: CASSLREWNTEAFF
DNA: TGTGCCAGCAGTTTGAGGGAATGGAACACTGAAGCTTTCTTT

V: TRBV20-1
D: TRBD1
J: TRBJ1-2
size: .
CDR3: CSARDARKQGGNHGYTF
DNA: TGCAGTGCTAGAGATGCTAGGAAACAGGGGGGGAACCATGGCTACACCTTC

V: TRBV6-5
D: .
J: TRBJ1-5
size: many
CDR3: CASSYGSNQPQHF
DNA: TGTGCCAGCAGTTATGGGTCTAATCAGCCCCAGCATTTT

V: TRBV10-2
D: .
J: TRBJ1-5
size: .
CDR3: CASSEPTAYSNQPQHF
DNA: TGCGCCAGCAGTGAGCCGACAGCATATAGCAATCAGCCCCAGCATTTT

V: TRBV20-1
D: .
J: TRBJ1-1
size: .
CDR3: CSAGDGTEAFF
DNA: TGCAGTGCGGGAGATGGCACTGAAGCTTTCTTT

V: TRBV6-4
D: TRBD2
J: TRBJ2-2
size: .
CDR3: CASGPGLAGAGELFF
DNA: TGTGCCAGCGGGCCGGGACTAGCGGGAGCCGGGGAGCTGTTTTTT

V: TRBV7-2
D: TRBD2
J: TRBJ2-1
size: .
CDR3: CASSFSLAGFPGNEQFF
DNA: TGTGCCAGCAGCTTTTCACTAGCGGGGTTCCCAGGGAATGAGCAGTTCTTC

V: TRBV7-9
D: .
J: TRBJ1-6
size: once
CDR3: CAVLGGGQNSPLHF
DNA: TGTGCAGTGCTTGGCGGAGGACAGAATTCACCCCTCCACTTT

V: TRBV20-1
D: .
J: TRBJ2-1
size: .
CDR3: CSARDRNSDRYNEQFF
DNA: TGCAGTGCTAGAGATCGGAATAGTGATAGGTACAATGAGCAGTTCTTC

V: TRBV19
D: TRBD2
J: TRBJ2-7
size: .
CDR3: CASSAWTSGNEQYF
DNA: TGTGCCAGTAGTGCCTGGACTAGCGGGAACGAGCAGTACTTC

V: TRBV15
D: .
J: TRBJ2-5
size: .
CDR3: CATSKGASGSQETQYF
DNA: TGTGCCACCAGCAAGGGGGCTAGCGGGTCCCAAGAGACCCAGTACTTC

V: TRBV15
D: .
J: TRBJ1-4
size: .
CDR3: CATSRPGRAPKKLFF
DNA: TGTGCCACCAGCAGGCCCGGGAGGGCTCCCAAAAAACTGTTTTTT

V: TRBV10-3
D: .
J: TRBJ2-3
size: .
CDR3: CAISEKGTDTQYF
DNA: TGTGCCATCAGTGAGAAGGGCACAGATACGCAGTATTTT

V: TRBV2
D: .
J: TRBJ2-3
size: few
CDR3: CASRPSEADTQYF
DNA: TGTGCCAGCAGGCCTAGCGAGGCAGATACGCAGTATTTT

V: TRBV25-1
D: TRBD1
J: TRBJ1-4
size: once
CDR3: CASSGSGTANEKLFF
DNA: TGTGCCAGCAGTGGGTCCGGGACAGCTAATGAAAAACTGTTTTTT

V: TRBV5-1
D: TRBD1
J: TRBJ2-5
size: .
CDR3: CASSSTGTQETQYF
DNA: TGCGCCAGCAGCTCGACAGGGACCCAAGAGACCCAGTACTTC

V: TRBV24-1
D: TRBD2
J: TRBJ2-3
size: .
CDR3: CATSEPSGSNTDTQYF
DNA: TGTGCCACCAGTGAGCCTAGCGGGAGTAATACAGATACGCAGTATTTT

V: TRBV5-1
D: .
J: TRBJ2-5
size: .
CDR3: CASSSGGGTQYF
DNA: TGCGCCAGCAGCTCAGGAGGAGGGACCCAGTACTTC

V: TRBV20-1
D: TRBD1
J: TRBJ1-2
size: few
CDR3: CSARRTGRIGGYTF
DNA: TGCAGTGCCAGGAGGACAGGGAGAATCGGTGGCTACACCTTC

V: TRBV14
D: TRBD1
J: TRBJ2-1
size: .
CDR3: CASSRDRAVYNEQFF
DNA: TGTGCCAGCAGCCGGGACAGGGCAGTATACAATGAGCAGTTCTTC

V: TRBV5-1
D: .
J: TRBJ2-1
size: .
CDR3: CASSFGETYNEQFF
DNA: TGCGCCAGCAGCTTCGGGGAAACCTACAATGAGCAGTTCTTC

V: TRBV15
D: .
J: TRBJ2-1
size: .
CDR3: CATSSGTVYNEQFF
DNA: TGTGCCACCAGCAGTGGGACTGTATACAATGAGCAGTTCTTC

V: TRBV12-3/TRBV12-4
D: TRBD1
J: TRBJ2-3
size: many
CDR3: CASSWTGAGFTQYF
DNA: TGTGCCAGCAGTTGGACAGGGGCAGGTTTTACGCAGTATTTT

V: TRBV6-2/TRBV6-3
D: TRBD1
J: TRBJ1-1
size: .
CDR3: CASSSRQGAGNTEAFF
DNA: TGTGCCAGCAGTTCTCGACAGGGGGCTGGAAACACTGAAGCTTTCTTT

V: TRBV3-1
D: TRBD2
J: TRBJ2-1
size: .
CDR3: CASSQGRLAGEQFF
DNA: TGTGCCAGCAGCCAAGGCCGACTAGCCGGTGAGCAGTTCTTC

V: TRBV27
D: .
J: TRBJ2-5
size: .
CDR3: CASSKLDSKETQYF
DNA: TGTGCCAGCAGTAAACTGGACTCAAAAGAGACCCAGTACTTC

V: TRBV20-1
D: TRBD2
J: TRBJ2-3
size: .
CDR3: CSASLRTSGSTDTQYF
DNA: TGCAGTGCTAGTCTTAGGACTAGCGGGAGCACAGATACGCAGTATTTT

V: TRBV12-3/TRBV12-4
D: .
J: TRBJ1-2
size: .
CDR3: CASSFSRQKTGYTF
DNA: TGTGCCAGCAGTTTTAGCCGACAGAAAACGGGCTACACCTTC

V: TRBV10-3
D: TRBD1
J: TRBJ2-1
size: .
CDR3: CAISGTGREQFF
DNA: TGTGCCATCAGTGGGACAGGGCGGGAGCAGTTCTTC

V: TRBV7-8
D: .
J: TRBJ1-5
size: .
CDR3: CASSLDGRAMQPQHF
DNA: TGTGCCAGCAGCTTAGACGGAAGAGCAATGCAGCCCCAGCATTTT

V: TRBV11-2
D: .
J: TRBJ1-3
size: .
CDR3: CASSPYGGIGNTIYF
DNA: TGTGCCAGCAGCCCATACGGGGGGATAGGAAACACCATATATTTT

V: TRBV5-1
D: .
J: TRBJ2-1
size: few
CDR3: CASSLDVLESNEQFF
DNA: TGCGCCAGCAGCTTGGACGTTTTGGAAAGCAATGAGCAGTTCTTC

V: TRBV30
D: .
J: TRBJ2-5
size: few
CDR3: CAWSVAETQYF
DNA: TGTGCCTGGAGTGTTGCGGAGACCCAGTACTTC

V: TRBV5-4
D: .
J: TRBJ1-6
size: .
CDR3: CASSPGHSAGSPLHF
DNA: TGTGCCAGCAGCCCCGGACATTCAGCCGGCTCACCCCTCCACTTT

V: TRBV12-5
D: TRBD2
J: TRBJ2-1
size: few
CDR3: CASGPGLARGDEQFF
DNA: TGTGCTAGTGGTCCGGGACTAGCGAGGGGGGATGAGCAGTTCTTC

V: TRBV29-1
D: .
J: TRBJ2-1
size: .
CDR3: CSVEAHLADYNEQFF
DNA: TGCAGCGTTGAAGCCCATCTGGCGGACTACAATGAGCAGTTCTTC

V: TRBV27
D: TRBD1
J: TRBJ1-4
size: few
CDR3: CASSSRDRVNEKLFF
DNA: TGTGCCAGCAGTTCCCGGGACAGGGTCAATGAAAAACTGTTTTTT

V: TRBV6-1
D: .
J: TRBJ2-1
size: .
CDR3: CASTSQNPNEQFF
DNA: TGTGCCAGCACGAGCCAAAATCCCAATGAGCAGTTCTTC